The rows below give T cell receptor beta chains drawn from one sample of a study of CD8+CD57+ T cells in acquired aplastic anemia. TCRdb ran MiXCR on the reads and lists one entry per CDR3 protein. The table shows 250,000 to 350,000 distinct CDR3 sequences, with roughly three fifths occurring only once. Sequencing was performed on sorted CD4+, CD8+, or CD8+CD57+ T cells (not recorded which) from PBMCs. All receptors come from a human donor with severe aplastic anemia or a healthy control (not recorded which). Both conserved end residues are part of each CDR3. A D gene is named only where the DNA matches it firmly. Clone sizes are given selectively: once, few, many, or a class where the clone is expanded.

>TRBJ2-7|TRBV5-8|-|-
TGTGCCAGCAGCTTGGTCGGGACCTACGAGCAGTACTTC
CASSLVGTYEQYF
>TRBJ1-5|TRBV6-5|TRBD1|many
TGTGCCAGCAGTCCGGGACAGTACAATCAGCCCCAGCATTTT
CASSPGQYNQPQHF
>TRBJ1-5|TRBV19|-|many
TGTGCCAGTAGAGTTACAGGTCCGGATCAGCCCCAGCATTTT
CASRVTGPDQPQHF
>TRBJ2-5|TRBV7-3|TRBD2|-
TGTGCCAGCAGCTTAAGGAGCGGGAGGGCCGAGACCCAGTACTTC
CASSLRSGRAETQYF
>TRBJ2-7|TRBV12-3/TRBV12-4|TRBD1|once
TGTGCCAGCAGTGGGGACAGGGACTACGAGCAGTACTTC
CASSGDRDYEQYF
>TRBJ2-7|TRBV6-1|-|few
TGTGCCACGAGGGCAGGGTACGAGCAGTACTTC
CATRAGYEQYF
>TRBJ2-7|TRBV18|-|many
TGTGCCAGCTCACCCGGGACCCCGACCTACGAGCAGTACTTC
CASSPGTPTYEQYF
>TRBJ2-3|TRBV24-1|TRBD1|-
TGTGCCACAGGGGGACAGGGGAGTCTGGGTGCGCAGTATTTT
CATGGQGSLGAQYF
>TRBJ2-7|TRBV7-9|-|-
TGTGCCAGCAGCCCAAACTACGAGCAGTACTTC
CASSPNYEQYF
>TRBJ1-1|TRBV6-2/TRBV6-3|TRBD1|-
TGTGCCAGCACCACCCAGGGGGCGCACACTGAAGCTTTCTTT
CASTTQGAHTEAFF
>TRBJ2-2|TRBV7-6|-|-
TGTGCCAGCAGCTTTGAGGGGGGGTCGAGCACCGGGGAGCTGTTTTTT
CASSFEGGSSTGELFF
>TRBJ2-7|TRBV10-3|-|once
TGTGCCATCAGTAGAAGGGAGGCCTACGAGCAGTACTTC
CAISRREAYEQYF
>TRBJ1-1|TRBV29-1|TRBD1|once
TGCAGCGTTGGGACAGGGGTCAACACTGAAGCTTTCTTT
CSVGTGVNTEAFF
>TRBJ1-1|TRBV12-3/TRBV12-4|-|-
TGTGCCAGCAGTTTCACCCAGGTCGCTGAAGCTTTCTTT
CASSFTQVAEAFF
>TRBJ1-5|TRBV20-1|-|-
TGCAGTGCTCAACCACTCCAGGCTAGCAATCAGCCCCAGCATTTT
CSAQPLQASNQPQHF
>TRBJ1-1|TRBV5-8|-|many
TGTGCCAGCAGCTTGCAGGGGTTAATGAACACTGAAGCTTTCTTT
CASSLQGLMNTEAFF
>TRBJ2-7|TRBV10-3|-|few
TGTGCCATCAGTGAACGCAGGACCCCCTACGAGCAGTACTTC
CAISERRTPYEQYF
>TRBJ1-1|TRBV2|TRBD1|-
TGTGCCAGCAGTGCGGAGGGGGCAGTGGTGACTGAAGCTTTCTTT
CASSAEGAVVTEAFF
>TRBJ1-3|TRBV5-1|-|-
TGCGCCAGCAGCTTGGCACGGCAGAACACCGGAAACACCATATATTTT
CASSLARQNTGNTIYF
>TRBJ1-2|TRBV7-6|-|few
TGTGCCAGCAGCTCCACCCAGGGCGGGTATGGCTACACCTTC
CASSSTQGGYGYTF
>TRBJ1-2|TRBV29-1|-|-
TGCAGCAACGGACGTGGCGGCTATGGCTACACCTTC
CSNGRGGYGYTF
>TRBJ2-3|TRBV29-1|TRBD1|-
TGCAGCGTCGAAGGACAGGGGAGTAAAGATACGCAGTATTTT
CSVEGQGSKDTQYF
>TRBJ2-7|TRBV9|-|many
TGTGCCAGCAGCGTAGCTACGACAGCTACAACCTACGAGCAGTACTTC
CASSVATTATTYEQYF
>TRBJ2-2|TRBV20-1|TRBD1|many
TGCAGTGCTCAGGGGGTGGCAGGGCAGACCGGGGAGCTGTTTTTT
CSAQGVAGQTGELFF
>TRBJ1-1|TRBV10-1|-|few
TGCGCCAGCAGTGGAAGTGGAGGGGGAGCTTTCTTT
CASSGSGGGAFF
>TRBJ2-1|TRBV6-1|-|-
TGTGCCACCTCGGGGGAACAGGGGTCTGAGCAGTTCTTC
CATSGEQGSEQFF
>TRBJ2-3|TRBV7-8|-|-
TGTGCCAGCAGCTACCGGGACCCGGGCACAGATACGCAGTATTTT
CASSYRDPGTDTQYF
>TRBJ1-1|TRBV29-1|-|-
TGCAGCGTTGTATCCGGGTCTGAAGCTTTCTTT
CSVVSGSEAFF
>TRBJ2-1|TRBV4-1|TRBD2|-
TGCGCCAGCAGCCAAGTAGCCCCCGCGGGAGGTCTCAATGAGCAGTTCTTC
CASSQVAPAGGLNEQFF
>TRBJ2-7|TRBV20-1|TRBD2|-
TGCAGTGCTTTAACGGCTAGCGGGATCTACGAGCAGTACTTC
CSALTASGIYEQYF
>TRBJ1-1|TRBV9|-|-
TGTGCCAGCAGCGTAGAGGAGAAGAACACTGAAGCTTTCTTT
CASSVEEKNTEAFF
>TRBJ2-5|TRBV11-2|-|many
TGTGCCAGCAGCTTAGGGGGCTGGGAGACCCAGTACTTC
CASSLGGWETQYF
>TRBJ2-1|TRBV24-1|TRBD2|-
TGTGCCACCAGTCCTAGCGGGGGAAACTACAATGAGCAGTTCTTC
CATSPSGGNYNEQFF
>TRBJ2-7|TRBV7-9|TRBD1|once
TGTGCCAGCAGCGCAGGGACAGGGCCTAGTATCTTTCGGACCCCCGGCCACGAGCAGTACTTC
CASSAGTGPSIFRTPGHEQYF
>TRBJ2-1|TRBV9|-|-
TGTGCCAGCAGTAGACTACTTCTGGACAATGAGCAGTTCTTC
CASSRLLLDNEQFF
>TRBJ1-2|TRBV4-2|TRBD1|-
TGTGCCAGCAGCCCGACGGGACAGGGATATGGCTACACCTTC
CASSPTGQGYGYTF